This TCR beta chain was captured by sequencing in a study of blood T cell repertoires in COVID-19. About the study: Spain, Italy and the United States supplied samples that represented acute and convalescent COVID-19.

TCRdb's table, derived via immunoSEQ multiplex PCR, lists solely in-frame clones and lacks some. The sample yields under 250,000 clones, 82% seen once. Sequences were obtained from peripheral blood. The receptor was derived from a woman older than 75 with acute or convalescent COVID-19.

The CDR3 nucleotides read TGTGCCAGCAGTTACATCGGCAGGGGGCAGGAGACCCAGTACTTC. Protein: CASSYIGRGQETQYF. This chain uses TRBV6-5 with TRBJ2-5; 8 bases align to TRBD1. Trimming cost V 2 bases and J 5 bases; bases outside gene matches: 7. This CDR3 comprises 15 residues. Germline CDR1 reads MNHEY; CDR2 reads SVGAGI.